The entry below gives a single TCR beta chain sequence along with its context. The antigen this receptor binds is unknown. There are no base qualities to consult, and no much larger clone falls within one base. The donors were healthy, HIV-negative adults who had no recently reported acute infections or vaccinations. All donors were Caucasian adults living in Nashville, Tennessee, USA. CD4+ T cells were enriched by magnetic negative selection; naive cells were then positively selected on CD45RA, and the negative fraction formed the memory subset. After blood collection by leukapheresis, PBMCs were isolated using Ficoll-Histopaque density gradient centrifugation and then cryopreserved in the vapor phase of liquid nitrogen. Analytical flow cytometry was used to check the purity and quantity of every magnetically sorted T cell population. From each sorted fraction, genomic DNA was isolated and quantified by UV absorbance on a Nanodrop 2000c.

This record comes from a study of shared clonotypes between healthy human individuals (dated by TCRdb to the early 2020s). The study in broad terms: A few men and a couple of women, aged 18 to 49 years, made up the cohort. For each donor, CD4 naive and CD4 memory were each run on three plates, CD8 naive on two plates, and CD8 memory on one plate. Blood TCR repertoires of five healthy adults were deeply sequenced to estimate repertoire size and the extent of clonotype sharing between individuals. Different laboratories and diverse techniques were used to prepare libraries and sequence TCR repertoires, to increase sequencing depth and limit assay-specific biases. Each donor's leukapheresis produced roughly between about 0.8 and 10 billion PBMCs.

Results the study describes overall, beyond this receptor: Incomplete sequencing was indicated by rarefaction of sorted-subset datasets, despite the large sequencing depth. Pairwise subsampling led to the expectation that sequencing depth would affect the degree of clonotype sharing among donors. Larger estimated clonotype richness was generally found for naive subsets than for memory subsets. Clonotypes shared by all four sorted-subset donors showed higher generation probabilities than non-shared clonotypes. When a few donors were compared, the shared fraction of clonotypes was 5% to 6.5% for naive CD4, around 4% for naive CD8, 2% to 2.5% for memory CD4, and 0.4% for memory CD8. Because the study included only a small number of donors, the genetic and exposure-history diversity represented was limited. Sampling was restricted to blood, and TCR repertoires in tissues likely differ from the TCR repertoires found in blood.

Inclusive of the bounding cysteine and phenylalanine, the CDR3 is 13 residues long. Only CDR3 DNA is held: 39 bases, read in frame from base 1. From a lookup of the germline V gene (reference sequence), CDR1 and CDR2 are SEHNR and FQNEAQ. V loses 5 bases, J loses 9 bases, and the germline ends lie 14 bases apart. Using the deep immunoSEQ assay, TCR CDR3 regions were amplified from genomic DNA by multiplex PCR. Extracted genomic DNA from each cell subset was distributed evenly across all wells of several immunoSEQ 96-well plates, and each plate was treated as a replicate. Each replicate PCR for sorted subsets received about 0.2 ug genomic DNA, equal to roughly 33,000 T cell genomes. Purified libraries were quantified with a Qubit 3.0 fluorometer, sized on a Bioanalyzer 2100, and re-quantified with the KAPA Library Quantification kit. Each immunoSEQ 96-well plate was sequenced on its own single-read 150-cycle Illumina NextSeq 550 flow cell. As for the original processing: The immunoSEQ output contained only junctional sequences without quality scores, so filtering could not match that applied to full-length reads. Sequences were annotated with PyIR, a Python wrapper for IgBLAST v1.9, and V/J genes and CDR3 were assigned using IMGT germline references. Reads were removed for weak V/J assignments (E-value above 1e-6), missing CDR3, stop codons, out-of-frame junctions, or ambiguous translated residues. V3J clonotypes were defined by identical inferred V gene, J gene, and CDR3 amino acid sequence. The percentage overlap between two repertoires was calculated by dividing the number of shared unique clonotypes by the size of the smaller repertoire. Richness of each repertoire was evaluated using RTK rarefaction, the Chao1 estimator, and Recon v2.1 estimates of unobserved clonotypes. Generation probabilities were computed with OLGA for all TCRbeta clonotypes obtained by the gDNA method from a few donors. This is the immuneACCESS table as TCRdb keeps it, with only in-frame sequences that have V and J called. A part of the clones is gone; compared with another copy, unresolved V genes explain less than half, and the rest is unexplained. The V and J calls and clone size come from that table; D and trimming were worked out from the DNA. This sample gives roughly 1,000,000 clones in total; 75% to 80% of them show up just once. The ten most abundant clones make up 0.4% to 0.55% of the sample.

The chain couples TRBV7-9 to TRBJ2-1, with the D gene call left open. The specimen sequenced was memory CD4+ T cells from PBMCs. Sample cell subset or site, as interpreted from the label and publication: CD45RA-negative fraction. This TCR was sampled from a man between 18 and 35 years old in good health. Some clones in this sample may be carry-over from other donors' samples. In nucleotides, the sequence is TGTGCCAGCAGCCTCCAGCAGACTGCTGAGCAGTTCTTC. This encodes CASSLQQTAEQFF.